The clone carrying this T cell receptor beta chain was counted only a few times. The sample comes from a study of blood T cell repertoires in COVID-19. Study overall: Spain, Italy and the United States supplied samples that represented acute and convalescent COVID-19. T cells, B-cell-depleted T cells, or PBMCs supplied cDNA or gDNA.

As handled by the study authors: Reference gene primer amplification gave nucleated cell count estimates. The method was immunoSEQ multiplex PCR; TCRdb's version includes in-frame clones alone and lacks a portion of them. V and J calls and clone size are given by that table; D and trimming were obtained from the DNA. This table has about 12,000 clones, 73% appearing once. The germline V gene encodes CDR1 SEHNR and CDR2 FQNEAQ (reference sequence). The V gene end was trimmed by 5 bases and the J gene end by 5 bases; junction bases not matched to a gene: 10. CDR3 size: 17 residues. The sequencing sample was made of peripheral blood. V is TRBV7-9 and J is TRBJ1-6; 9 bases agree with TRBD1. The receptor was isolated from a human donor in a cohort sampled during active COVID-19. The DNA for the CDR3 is TGTGCCAGCAGCGATGCCGGGACAGGGATTCATAATTCACCCCTCCACTTT. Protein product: CASSDAGTGIHNSPLHF.